This entry describes one T cell receptor (beta chain). Its antigen is as yet unknown. PCR was performed using 60 Vbeta and 13 Jbeta primers. In the original analysis: A follow-up analysis tallied around 80 million unique TCR beta chains, about 10 million shared. The table came from immunoSEQ multiplex PCR; TCRdb's copy has only in-frame clones and leaves some out. For V, J and clone size, that table is used; D and trimming come from the DNA. This sample yields approximately 100,000 clones, of which 50% to 65% are seen a single time; approximately 3.8% belongs to the top ten. The CDR3 runs to 14 residues. CDR1 and CDR2 (germline): SQVTM, ANQGSEA. The germline V and J ends were trimmed by 0 bases and 3 bases, with 11 bases remaining between them. The data belong to a study of cytomegalovirus exposure and HLA in healthy donors. Study-level findings and limits: Presence/absence analysis assumed near-uniform sequencing depth across donors. Analysis was carried out at a later point, and it linked a missense DCLRE1C variant to TCR beta V- and J-gene trimming. Sequencing likely produced, as an artifact, a cluster of highly shared sequence variants.

The rearrangement uses TRBV29-1 and TRBJ1-2; D is unresolved. The origin of this receptor is a man younger than 40 in good health and CMV-seropositive. Specimen: PBMCs. CDR3 in amino acids: CSVEDPRFHYGYTF. DNA for the CDR3: TGCAGCGTTGAAGATCCCAGGTTTCACTATGGCTACACCTTC. The variable domain in full, with the rest retrieved from reference TRBV29-1 and TRBJ1-2, is SAVISQKPSRDICQRGTSLTIQCQVDSQVTMMFWYRQQPGQSLTLIATANQGSEATYESGFVIDKFPISRPNLTFSTLTVSNMSPEDSSIYLCSVEDPRFHYGYTFGSGTRLTVV.